The 32 T cell receptor beta chains given below trace back to one sample, sequenced in a study of early T cells in non-severe SARS-CoV-2 infection (TCRdb year 2021). To prepare the library, 5' RACE was applied. Sequencing took place on a NextSeq 500. TCRdb cleaned the public reads at Q25 with fastp, built clones with MiXCR and kept in-frame beta chains. When rows share a CDR3 protein, they turn into one entry using the most common DNA and genes. The sample table records 50,000 to 70,000 distinct CDR3 sequences; just under 15% of these occur just once. Of the sample, over 8% falls within the top ten clones. The material was whole blood, obtained at baseline. Receptors were obtained from an adult who was a healthcare worker with PCR-confirmed SARS-CoV-2 infection or an uninfected control (not recorded which).

The rearrangement links TRBV27 to TRBJ1-5; the D gene is possibly TRBD1 (6 bases). The length of the CDR3 is 18 residues. CDR1 is MNHEY and CDR2 is SMNVEV in the germline V gene (reference sequence). V was pared by 2 bases and J by 0 bases, with 17 bases between. CDR3 coding DNA: TGTGCCAGCAGTTTAATAGGGGGGGGCGGAACTAGCAATCAGCCCCAGCATTTT. It codes for CASSLIGGGGTSNQPQHF.

This clonotype was counted only a few times. The chain uses TRBV9 and TRBJ2-7, with 8 positions matching TRBD1. Germline V gene lookup returns CDR1 SGDLS and CDR2 YYNGEE. The V gene end was trimmed by 0 bases and the J gene end by 6 bases; junction bases not matched to a gene: 11. The CDR3 runs to 16 residues. The CDR3 is CASSVASRQGASEQYF. The CDR3 bases are TGTGCCAGCAGCGTAGCATCTAGGCAGGGGGCCAGCGAGCAGTACTTC.

V is TRBV4-1 and J is TRBJ2-7, with no clear D. In germline, CDR1 is MGHRA, CDR2 YSYEKL. V was cut by 0 bases and J by 0 bases, with 12 bases left in between. The CDR3 runs to 16 residues. The CDR3 nucleotides are TGCGCCAGCAGCCAAGATTCCGGCGGCAACTCCTACGAGCAGTACTTC. Its translation is CASSQDSGGNSYEQYF.

The rearrangement uses TRBV20-1 and TRBJ2-1, with D unclear. V was pared by 0 bases and J by 4 bases, with 7 bases between. There are 13 residues in the CDR3. Germline V lookup: CDR1 DFQATT, CDR2 SNEGSKA (reference sequence). The CDR3: CSARDPGYNEQFF. CDR3 DNA: TGCAGTGCTAGAGACCCAGGTTACAATGAGCAGTTCTTC.

This clonotype was counted many times. V and J are TRBV18 and TRBJ2-7; 7 bases map to TRBD2. V shed 4 bases and J 5 bases; nucleotides not matched to a gene: 8. CDR3 length equals 14 residues. CDR1 KGHSH and CDR2 LQKENI come from the germline V gene. Written as DNA, the CDR3 is TGTGCCAGCTCACTAAAAGCGGGAATGAACGAGCAGTACTTC. Translation: CASSLKAGMNEQYF.

The sample holds many counts of this clonotype. The chain combines TRBV27 with TRBJ2-5, with 8 bases lining up with TRBD1. This CDR3 region has 15 residues. Unmatched junction bases numbered 8, after V lost 5 bases and J lost 3 bases. Germline lookup yields CDR1 MNHEY and CDR2 SMNVEV (reference sequence). This CDR3 is CASSKRTGWEETQYF. The DNA of the CDR3 is TGTGCCAGCAGTAAACGGACAGGGTGGGAAGAGACCCAGTACTTC.

This clonotype was detected only a few times. The rearrangement uses TRBV2 and TRBJ2-5; D gene uncertain. Germline loops: CDR1 SNHLY, CDR2 FYNNEI. The CDR3 spans 11 residues. Trimming cost V 8 bases and J 0 bases, with 4 bases left between them. The DNA for the CDR3 is TGTGCCAGCGCGTACCAAGAGACCCAGTACTTC. Protein: CASAYQETQYF. Variable domain in full (rest from reference TRBV2 and TRBJ2-5): EPEVTQTPSHQVTQMGQEVILRCVPISNHLYFYWYRQILGQKVEFLVSFYNNEISEKSEIFDDQFSVERPDGSNFTLKIRSTKLEDSAMYFCASAYQETQYFGPGTRLLVL.

There are a few counts of this clonotype. The genes are TRBV10-3 and TRBJ1-1; D may be TRBD1 (6 bases). Germline V gene lookup returns CDR1 ENHRY and CDR2 SYGVKD. The CDR3 spans 12 residues. The V end was cut by 7 bases, the J end by 5 bases, with 11 bases between. CDR3 DNA: TGTGCCATCAAGAACAGGGAAACTGAAGCTTTCTTT. Encoded protein: CAIKNRETEAFF.

In this sample, this clonotype turned up a few times. The rearrangement uses TRBV10-3 and TRBJ2-3, with D perhaps TRBD1 (5 bases). V lost 6 bases, J lost 6 bases, and 16 bases lay in between. CDR1 is ENHRY and CDR2 is SYGVKD in the germline V gene. This CDR3 comprises 14 residues. The CDR3 DNA reads TGTGCCATCAGCGCGGCAGTAGCAGGGGATACGCAGTATTTT. This gives the protein CAISAAVAGDTQYF.

This clonotype was detected many times. The chain joins TRBV6-5 to TRBJ2-1; 9 bases line up with TRBD2. The J segment lost 5 bases and the V segment lost 2 bases, leaving 7 bases of the junction unmatched. The CDR3 spans 16 residues. Germline V gives CDR1 MNHEY, CDR2 SVGAGI. The CDR3 reads CASSYPSGRLNNEQFF. CDR3 DNA: TGTGCCAGCAGTTACCCGAGCGGGAGGCTAAACAATGAGCAGTTCTTC.

The chain links TRBV20-1 to TRBJ1-5; 10 bases line up with TRBD1. The CDR3 loop spans 16 amino acids. Germline-derived CDR1 and CDR2 are DFQATT and SNEGSKA (reference sequence). The V and J ends lost 0 bases and 1 base, in that order; junction bases with no gene match: 3. Here the CDR3 DNA reads TGCAGTGCTAGAGATGGGGGACAGGGGAGCAATCAGCCCCAGCATTTT. Translated, it gives CSARDGGQGSNQPQHF.

This clonotype was seen only a few times. The gene calls are TRBV30 and TRBJ2-2, with a weak D call TRBD1 (5 bases). The CDR3 consists of 14 residues. V was pared by 4 bases and J by 0 bases, with 9 bases between. Germline-derived CDR1 and CDR2 are GTSNPN and SVGIG (reference sequence). CDR3: CAWKTEPNTGELFF. In DNA form, the CDR3 reads TGTGCCTGGAAGACAGAGCCGAACACCGGGGAGCTGTTTTTT.

This clonotype was recorded a few times. DNA of the CDR3: TGTGCCATCAGGGGAGGGGAAGATACGCAGTATTTT. Translation: CAIRGGEDTQYF. The chain employs TRBV10-3 and TRBJ2-3; the match to TRBD2 covers 7 bases. This CDR3 is built from 12 residues. V was clipped by 6 bases and J by 5 bases; unmatched bases: 2. Germline CDR1 is ENHRY and CDR2 is SYGVKD.

The chain joins TRBV18 to TRBJ2-2; D may be TRBD1 (5 bases). Trimming took 4 bases from V and 3 from J, leaving 6 bases between them. The CDR3 is made up of 13 amino acids. Germline CDR1 reads KGHSH; CDR2 reads LQKENI. The CDR3 reads CASSQTDTGELFF. The CDR3 DNA is TGTGCCAGCTCACAGACAGACACCGGGGAGCTGTTTTTT.

The chain recombines TRBV24-1 with TRBJ2-6, with D possibly being TRBD1 (6 bases). V was cut by 3 bases and J by 0 bases, with 8 bases left in between. Germline CDR1 KGHDR, CDR2 SFDVKD. CDR3 length: 16 amino acids. The CDR3 spells CATSDAGDSGANVLTF. The CDR3 DNA follows: TGTGCCACCAGTGATGCAGGGGACTCTGGGGCCAACGTCCTGACTTTC.

The genes are TRBV28 and TRBJ2-7; the D is unclear. CDR1 is MDHEN and CDR2 is SYDVKM in the germline V gene. The CDR3 has 11 amino acids. V dropped 6 bases and J dropped 4 bases, with 7 bases sitting between them. CDR3 nucleotides: TGTGCCAGCAGGACACTTTACGAGCAGTACTTC. Residues: CASRTLYEQYF.

A few counts support this clonotype. The chain joins TRBV15 to TRBJ1-2, with D perhaps matching TRBD1 (6 bases). CDR3 length: 14 amino acids. CDR1 is LNHNV, CDR2 YYDKDF, per germline (reference sequence). Trimming took off 0 bases at V and 4 bases at J, with 9 bases between the two ends. The CDR3 sequence is CATSREGTLYGYTF. CDR3 nucleotide sequence: TGTGCCACCAGCAGAGAGGGGACACTCTATGGCTACACCTTC.

The chain joins TRBV20-1 to TRBJ2-3, with D unclear. This CDR3 spans 14 amino acids. Germline loops: CDR1 DFQATT, CDR2 SNEGSKA (reference sequence). Trimming left V 0 bases short and J 1 base short, with 8 bases between. The CDR3 DNA is TGCAGTGCTAGAGATGGAAGGGGCACAGATACGCAGTATTTT. It encodes CSARDGRGTDTQYF.

CDR3 in DNA: TGTGCCAGCAGTTCTAGCGGGAGTGTCTACAATGAGCAGTTCTTC. Protein product: CASSSSGSVYNEQFF. The J gene is TRBJ2-1, the V gene TRBV7-9, with TRBD2 matching 10 bases. V gave up 6 bases and J gave up 3 bases; unmatched junction bases: 5. The CDR3 runs 15 residues. Germline V gene lookup returns CDR1 SEHNR and CDR2 FQNEAQ (reference sequence).

This clonotype showed up just a few times. This rearrangement joins TRBV28 to TRBJ1-1; no clear D gene. Per the germline V gene, CDR1 is MDHEN and CDR2 is SYDVKM. The CDR3 covers 16 residues. Trimming left V 6 bases short and J 1 base short, with 18 bases between. CDR3 loop: CASSTPSPGGNTEAFF. As DNA, the CDR3 is TGTGCCAGCAGCACCCCAAGCCCCGGAGGGAACACTGAAGCTTTCTTT.

The V and J genes are TRBV10-2 and TRBJ1-3; D uncertain. The CDR3 is 12 residues long. V gave up 8 bases and J gave up 0 bases, with 5 bases separating them. Germline-derived CDR1 and CDR2 are WSHSY and SAAADI. This CDR3 is CASGSSGNTIYF. In DNA, the CDR3 is TGCGCCAGCGGGAGCTCTGGAAACACCATATATTTT.

The chain uses TRBV5-1 and TRBJ1-1; D unclear. The CDR3 loop spans 16 amino acids. Germline loops: CDR1 SGHRS, CDR2 YFSETQ. Trimming took off 1 base at V and 5 bases at J, with 18 bases between the two ends. The CDR3 coding sequence is TGCGCCAGCAGCTTGACCGGGGATGGGTTGGGAACTGAAGCTTTCTTT. Its translation is CASSLTGDGLGTEAFF.

The V call is TRBV10-3, the J call TRBJ1-5, with D perhaps TRBD1 (5 bases). This CDR3 is built from 17 residues. The V end was cut by 0 bases, the J end by 0 bases, with 12 bases between. The germline CDR1 and CDR2 sequences are ENHRY and SYGVKD. CDR3 sequence reads: CAISESMGRDSNQPQHF. CDR3 nucleotide sequence: TGTGCCATCAGTGAGTCGATGGGCAGGGATAGCAATCAGCCCCAGCATTTT.

The sample holds a few counts of this clonotype. This rearrangement joins TRBV6-1 to TRBJ2-7; D might be TRBD1 (5 bases). Germline values: CDR1 MNHNS, CDR2 SASEGT. The CDR3 contains 13 residues. V gave up 4 bases and J gave up 3 bases, with 10 bases separating them. The CDR3 region is CASSVRQRYEQYF. In DNA form, the CDR3 reads TGTGCCAGCAGTGTGAGACAGCGCTACGAGCAGTACTTC.

This clonotype has more than one count but fewer than ten. The chain links TRBV7-9 to TRBJ2-3, with 8 bases matching TRBD1. The CDR3 runs to 14 residues. Germline V gene sequence: CDR1 SEHNR, CDR2 FQNEAQ (reference sequence). The V segment lost 3 bases and the J segment 5 bases; nucleotides outside the gene matches: 4. CDR3 sequence (DNA): TGTGCCAGCAGCTTTCCGGGACAGGAAGATACGCAGTATTTT. Translating gives CASSFPGQEDTQYF.

This clonotype was detected only a few times. The chain uses TRBV10-3 and TRBJ2-1; 9 bases match TRBD2. V shed 4 bases, J shed 4 bases, and the junction held 8 bases outside the gene matches. The germline V gene has CDR1 ENHRY and CDR2 SYGVKD. The CDR3 sequence is 16 residues long. CDR3 residues: CAISGGGLALYNEQFF. The CDR3 region has the DNA TGTGCCATCAGTGGGGGGGGACTAGCCTTATACAATGAGCAGTTCTTC.

This clonotype occurred many times. The chain uses TRBV9 and TRBJ1-2, with a tentative D call TRBD1 (5 bases). The CDR3 extends over 14 amino acids. Trimming stripped 3 bases from V and 4 bases from J, with 13 bases between. Germline CDR1 reads SGDLS; CDR2 reads YYNGEE. The chain's CDR3 is CASSGLRGPYGYTF. CDR3 nucleotide sequence: TGTGCCAGCAGCGGGTTAAGGGGACCCTATGGCTACACCTTC.

In this sample, this clonotype turned up a few times. The chain uses TRBV30 and TRBJ2-3; D is undetermined. The CDR3 is made up of 12 amino acids. V lost 1 base to trimming and J lost 4 bases, with 6 bases between them. CDR1 is GTSNPN, CDR2 SVGIG, per germline (reference sequence). DNA of the CDR3: TGTGCCTGGAGTGCTGGCCCAGATACGCAGTATTTT. Protein sequence: CAWSAGPDTQYF.

This clonotype was seen a few times. CDR3 residues: CASSKGTGSYNEQFF. DNA of the CDR3: TGCGCCAGCAGCAAAGGGACGGGTTCCTACAATGAGCAGTTCTTC. The chain carries TRBV5-1 and TRBJ2-1; TRBD1 or TRBD2 may be the D gene (5 bases each). CDR1 is SGHRS and CDR2 is YFSETQ in the germline V gene. Trimming cost V 4 bases and J 1 base, with 12 bases left between them. The CDR3 loop spans 15 amino acids.

V usage is TRBV4-1 and J usage is TRBJ1-5, with 7 bases lining up with TRBD1. J gave up 2 bases and V 1 base, and 5 bases lay outside the gene matches. CDR1 is MGHRA and CDR2 is YSYEKL in the germline V gene. This CDR3 spans 16 amino acids. CDR3 in amino acids: CASSQAGTVGNQPQHF. The CDR3 DNA reads as TGCGCCAGCAGCCAAGCTGGGACAGTAGGCAATCAGCCCCAGCATTTT.

The chain employs TRBV3-1 and TRBJ2-7, with a possible D match to TRBD2 (6 bases). Trimming stripped 4 bases from V and 6 bases from J, with 13 bases between. CDR3 length: 13 amino acids. The germline gives CDR1 LGHDT, CDR2 YNNKEL (reference sequence). The CDR3 is CASSPSTSGEQYF. The DNA of the CDR3 is TGTGCCAGCAGCCCGTCGACTAGTGGCGAGCAGTACTTC.

This clonotype was found a few times. This chain joins TRBV2 and TRBJ1-6, with 8 bases that match TRBD1. Germline assignment: CDR1 SNHLY and CDR2 FYNNEI. CDR3 length: 15 amino acids. V shed 6 bases, J shed 11 bases, and the junction held 12 bases outside the gene matches. The DNA for the CDR3 is TGTGCCAGCAGCCCCGCCCGCGACAGGGGTCCACCCCTCCACTTT. This encodes CASSPARDRGPPLHF. Using reference TRBV2 and TRBJ1-6 for the parts outside the CDR3, the full variable domain is EPEVTQTPSHQVTQMGQEVILRCVPISNHLYFYWYRQILGQKVEFLVSFYNNEISEKSEIFDDQFSVERPDGSNFTLKIRSTKLEDSAMYFCASSPARDRGPPLHFGNGTRLTVT.